Sequencing of this TCR beta chain was carried out in a study of blood T cell repertoires in COVID-19. Overall study: COVID-19 samples collected from the United States, Italy and Spain covered acute and convalescent phases. Sources were T cells, B-cell-depleted T cells, or PBMCs; the material itself was cDNA or gDNA.

In the original workflow: Quantification of nucleated cells was approximated via reference gene primer amplification. The assay was immunoSEQ multiplex PCR, and TCRdb's table has in-frame clones only and misses some. V and J calls and clone size come straight from that table; D and trimming were deduced from the DNA. This sample has about 50,000 clones, with 85% to 90% found just once. Looked up from germline, CDR1 is SGHAT and CDR2 is FQNNGV. This CDR3 spans 16 amino acids. Trimming cost V 0 bases and J 3 bases; bases outside gene matches: 6. Material for sequencing was peripheral blood. The TCR sequence derives from a human donor in a cohort sampled during active COVID-19. The J gene is TRBJ2-3, the V gene TRBV11-2; 7 bases agree with TRBD2. CDR3 nucleotide sequence: TGTGCCAGCAGCTTAGAAGGGAGGGAGGGGACAGATACGCAGTATTTT. The encoded protein is CASSLEGREGTDTQYF.